This T cell receptor beta chain was captured in a study of identical twins. CDR3 size: 13 residues. In germline, CDR1 is GTSNPN, CDR2 SVGIG (reference sequence). Trimming removed 4 bases from V and 6 bases from J, with 14 bases in between. TCRdb re-derived calls from the 5' RACE reads in MiXCR, one entry per CDR3 protein. In the table there are some 710,000 distinct CDR3 sequences, roughly 6% of which are singletons. The rearrangement joins TRBV30 to TRBJ2-3; possible D gene TRBD1, 6 bases. The TCR comes from a man aged 18 to 35 in good health. The source material was naive T cells sorted from blood. The DNA for the CDR3 is TGTGCCTGGACAGGGGCCCTCGGGGATACGCAGTATTTT. The encoded protein is CAWTGALGDTQYF.